This T cell receptor (beta chain) derives from a study of vaccination and CD4 T cells after COVID-19. Study-level background: Stimulation of the cells used overlapping spike peptide pools from SARS-CoV-2 and from the common cold coronaviruses HCoV-NL63, HCoV-OC43 and HCoV-229E. Study-level points and caveats: Median SARS-CoV-2-reactive clonotype numbers rose nonsignificantly, about 21 to 38. Only relatively few convalescent patients were studied, and early post-infection timepoints were not analyzed. It was observed that, in convalescent patients, a median 86.3% of reactive clones arose only post-vaccination.

Oncomine TCR Beta short-read sequencing was applied to DNA from cultured CD4+ T cells. DNA came from CD4+ T cells after culture. One entry per CDR3 protein results from TCRdb running MiXCR on the PCR reads. The sample contains roughly 12,000 distinct CDR3 sequences, 30% to 45% of which appear only once. Treatment defined: approximately 11-day PBMC culture with coronavirus spike peptide pools or control peptides (ViraFEST assay). CD4+ T-cell collection from the unexposed donor predated the COVID-19 pandemic (2011-2018). Points on this clonotype: Its antigen is undetermined.

CDR3 length: 13 amino acids. With 2 bases removed from V and 5 bases from J, the gap between germline ends came to 9 bases. The germline gives CDR1 SGHVS, CDR2 FQNEAQ. The V call is TRBV7-8, the J call TRBJ2-5, with D hard to call. The sequence was obtained from a human donor in good health. The source material was CD4+ T cells from blood, cultured in vitro. CDR3 residues: CASSLNDRETQYF. The CDR3 DNA sequence: TGTGCCAGCAGCTTAAATGACCGGGAGACCCAGTACTTC.